Detailed here is one T cell receptor beta chain. What it binds is not known. This entry comes from a study of cytomegalovirus exposure and HLA in healthy donors. Whole-study context: As released early, the data held approximately 80 million unique TCRs from HLA-typed donors. The Caucasian-associated ancestry cluster held more than 80% of 350 to 450 genotyped donors.

Study-level points and caveats: The productive fraction for most TCR beta V segments was about 90% or about 30% in an earlier analysis.

A multiplex PCR was run with 60 Vbeta primers and 13 Jbeta primers. Original methodology: Later work found 65 million to 100 million unique TCR beta chains, with some 11 million shared. Assay used: immunoSEQ multiplex PCR; TCRdb lists only in-frame clones, some missing. V, J and clone size are those of that table, while D and trimming were read from the DNA. The sample carries tens of thousands of clones, about three quarters recorded once. This CDR3 has 16 residues. Germline values: CDR1 SGHRS, CDR2 YFSETQ. The trim removed 4 bases at V and 0 bases at J, leaving 5 bases unmatched. Sample: PBMCs. This receptor was identified in a man in his forties or fifties in good health and CMV-seronegative. The V and J genes are TRBV5-1 and TRBJ1-4; 8 bases match TRBD1. As DNA, the CDR3 is TGCGCCAGCAGCACGACAGGGGACGCAACTAATGAAAAACTGTTTTTT. Translated, it gives CASSTTGDATNEKLFF.